This T cell receptor (beta chain) was sequenced during a study of T-cell reconstitution after alpha-beta-depleted transplantation in children. V shed 6 bases and J shed 4 bases, with 14 bases lying between them. Germline CDR1 and CDR2: SNHLY and FYNNEI. CDR3 size: 14 residues. Unique molecular identifiers were used in preparing the TCRbeta library. TCRdb fed the PCR reads into MiXCR, producing one record per CDR3 protein. The sample contains approximately 500,000 distinct CDR3 sequences, 10% of which appear only once. This receptor was obtained from a child aged 2-15 years with inherited bone marrow failure, due to receive a stem cell transplant. Sequencing was performed on PBMCs, taken before TCRalphabeta/CD19-depleted stem cell transplant. This chain links TRBV2 with TRBJ2-3; D is unresolved. CDR3 nucleotides: TGTGCCAGCAGGACGGTCTTGAACGCAGATACGCAGTATTTT. Translating gives CASRTVLNADTQYF.